A single sample gave rise to the 17 T cell receptor beta chains below, sequenced in a study of beta chain features in type 1 diabetes. Expressed TCRB transcripts were sequenced, since all the RNA that had been isolated was reverse transcribed. Assay used: immunoSEQ multiplex PCR; TCRdb lists only in-frame clones, some missing. The sample has around 180,000 clones, about 7.9% seen once. Study-wide results and caveats: Significant though moderate, a shortening of TCRB CDR3s appeared in all four CD4+ subsets of Type 1 diabetes patients.

The antigens these receptors bind are not known. Input material: central memory CD4+ T cells from blood. Receptors were obtained from a man between 18 and 29 years old with type 1 diabetes.

V usage is TRBV30 and J usage is TRBJ1-1; D might be TRBD1 (5 bases). V was trimmed by 7 bases and J by 0 bases, leaving 12 bases between them. Germline CDR1 is GTSNPN and CDR2 is SVGIG (reference sequence). CDR3 length: 13 amino acids. In nucleotides, the CDR3 is TGTGCCTCAACGGGGGGTATGAACACTGAAGCTTTCTTT. Protein product: CASTGGMNTEAFF. Full variable domain (remainder filled in from reference TRBV30 and TRBJ1-1): SQTIHQWPATLVQPVGSPLSLECTVEGTSNPNLYWYRQAAGRGLQLLFYSVGIGQISSEVPQNLSASRPQDRQFILSSKKLLLSDSGFYLCASTGGMNTEAFFGQGTRLTVV.

The CDR3 is CASSLRGQGGGYGYTF. The CDR3 DNA reads as TGTGCCAGCAGTTTGAGAGGACAGGGGGGTGGCTATGGCTACACCTTC. The V call is TRBV28, the J call TRBJ1-2; 10 nucleotides line up with TRBD1. The CDR3 loop spans 16 amino acids. The V gene's germline CDR1 is MDHEN and CDR2 SYDVKM. J lost 4 bases, V lost 3 bases, and 8 bases had no gene match.

The chain uses TRBV6-5 and TRBJ2-1; D unclear. CDR3 length: 12 amino acids. Germline V gene sequence: CDR1 MNHEY, CDR2 SVGAGI. Trimming pared 5 bases from V and 15 bases from J, leaving 17 bases between. The CDR3 sequence: CASSKLSLRWFF. The CDR3, as DNA: TGTGCCAGCAGTAAACTATCACTTAGGTGGTTCTTC.

The rearrangement links TRBV28 to TRBJ2-7, with 7 bases identical to TRBD1. CDR1 is MDHEN and CDR2 is SYDVKM in the germline V gene. V was clipped by 2 bases and J by 3 bases; unmatched bases: 7. The CDR3 has 15 residues. Here the CDR3 reads CASSLVLTGDYEQYF. For the CDR3, the DNA is TGTGCCAGCAGTTTAGTGCTTACAGGGGACTACGAGCAGTACTTC.

CDR3 in amino acids: CASSPYPARGGETQYF. The CDR3 region has the DNA TGCGCCAGCAGCCCCTACCCGGCGCGCGGCGGAGAGACCCAGTACTTC. This chain joins TRBV5-1 and TRBJ2-5; unclear D gene. V was cut by 4 bases and J by 4 bases, with 20 bases left in between. The CDR3 is 16 residues long. The germline CDR1 and CDR2 sequences are SGHRS and YFSETQ.

This chain joins TRBV28 and TRBJ2-7; D unresolved. This CDR3 is 12 amino acids long. The germline V gene encodes CDR1 MDHEN and CDR2 SYDVKM. V was shortened by 1 base and J by 2 bases, with 3 bases between the two germline ends. CDR3 bases: TGTGCCAGCAGTTTATTTACCTACGAGCAGTACTTC. This codes for CASSLFTYEQYF.

Only a few counts were recorded for this clone. The chain couples TRBV28 to TRBJ2-7; D gene unclear. The CDR3 is 15 amino acids. Germline V gene lookup returns CDR1 MDHEN and CDR2 SYDVKM. V lost 6 bases and J lost 3, with 18 bases in between. For the CDR3, the DNA is TGTGCCAGCAGACGCCCAAGGAGTGAAGGCTACGAGCAGTACTTC. Encoded protein: CASRRPRSEGYEQYF.

Written as DNA, the CDR3 is TGTGCCAGCAATAGGCAGGGCTATGGCTACACCTTC. Translation: CASNRQGYGYTF. This rearrangement joins TRBV9 to TRBJ1-2; a possible D gene is TRBD1 (5 bases). This CDR3 comprises 12 residues. CDR1 SGDLS and CDR2 YYNGEE come from the germline V gene. Trimming pared 6 bases from V and 4 bases from J, leaving 10 bases between.

The chain carries TRBV9 and TRBJ2-1; 10 bases are a match to TRBD2. The CDR3 is made up of 15 amino acids. The trim removed 2 bases at V and 9 bases at J, leaving 8 bases unmatched. Per the germline V gene, CDR1 is SGDLS and CDR2 is YYNGEE. CDR3 coding DNA: TGTGCCAGCAGCGTTAGCACTAGCGGGACGGGTGAGCAGTTCTTC. Encoded protein: CASSVSTSGTGEQFF. The variable domain in full, with the rest retrieved from reference TRBV9 and TRBJ2-1, is DSGVTQTPKHLITATGQRVTLRCSPRSGDLSVYWYQQSLDQGLQFLIQYYNGEERAKGNILERFSAQQFPDLHSELNLSSLELGDSALYFCASSVSTSGTGEQFFGPGTRLTVL.

The CDR3 DNA follows: TGTGCCAGCAGCAGGGATTATACAGAGACCCAGTACTTC. Translation: CASSRDYTETQYF. V gene TRBV2 combines with J gene TRBJ2-5; possible D gene TRBD1, 5 bases. This CDR3 comprises 13 residues. Trimming removed 6 bases from V and 4 bases from J, with 12 bases in between. The germline CDR1 and CDR2 sequences are SNHLY and FYNNEI.

This clone was seen more than once but under ten times. This chain uses TRBV9 with TRBJ2-3, with 7 bases that match TRBD1. There are 16 residues in the CDR3. The V gene end was trimmed by 0 bases and the J gene end by 4 bases; junction bases not matched to a gene: 8. Germline CDR1 SGDLS, CDR2 YYNGEE. As DNA, the CDR3 is TGTGCCAGCAGCGTAGGTGGCAGGGGGAGATCAGATACGCAGTATTTT. Translation: CASSVGGRGRSDTQYF.

The CDR3 protein is CASTTGGSGVSETQYF. For the CDR3, the DNA is TGCGCCAGCACAACGGGAGGTAGCGGGGTATCCGAGACCCAGTACTTC. The genes are TRBV5-1 and TRBJ2-5, with TRBD2 matching 8 bases. The CDR3 runs to 16 residues. The germline gives CDR1 SGHRS, CDR2 YFSETQ. The junction had 15 bases not matched to a gene; V was cut back by 6 bases and J by 5 bases.

The table lists this clone with a few counts. The V call is TRBV6-5, the J call TRBJ1-2; the match to TRBD1 covers 9 bases. CDR3 length equals 13 residues. The V segment lost 6 bases and the J segment 5 bases; nucleotides outside the gene matches: 4. Germline CDR1 MNHEY, CDR2 SVGAGI. CDR3 DNA: TGTGCCAGCAGAAAGACAGGGGGGTATGGCTACACCTTC. The encoded protein is CASRKTGGYGYTF.

This sequence joins TRBV4-3 and TRBJ2-2, with 9 bases identical to TRBD1. CDR3 length: 18 amino acids. Germline values: CDR1 LGHNA, CDR2 YSLEER. V was clipped by 1 base and J by 4 bases; unmatched bases: 10. CDR3 DNA: TGCGCCAGCAGCCAAGCCCGGGGACAGGGCATGGGCACCGGGGAGCTGTTTTTT. This encodes CASSQARGQGMGTGELFF.

This chain uses TRBV11-2 with TRBJ2-5, with 8 nucleotides matching TRBD2. Germline V gene lookup returns CDR1 SGHAT and CDR2 FQNNGV. The CDR3 extends over 14 amino acids. The V gene end was trimmed by 8 bases and the J gene end by 0 bases; junction bases not matched to a gene: 5. This chain's CDR3 is CASRAGEYQETQYF. CDR3 in DNA: TGTGCCAGCCGAGCGGGGGAGTACCAAGAGACCCAGTACTTC.

As for this clone: The sample carries other DNA sequences with the same CDR3. The genes are TRBV5-1 and TRBJ2-7; D possibly corresponds to TRBD1 (6 bases). There are 14 residues in the CDR3. Trimming took 1 base from V and 1 from J, leaving 9 bases between them. From germline, CDR1 is SGHRS and CDR2 YFSETQ. Written as DNA, the CDR3 is TGCGCCAGCAGCTTGACAGGGTCATCCTACGAGCAGTACTTC. Encoded protein: CASSLTGSSYEQYF. Full variable domain (remainder filled in from reference TRBV5-1 and TRBJ2-7): KAGVTQTPRYLIKTRGQQVTLSCSPISGHRSVSWYQQTPGQGLQFLFEYFSETQRNKGNFPGRFSGRQFSNSRSEMNVSTLELGDSALYLCASSLTGSSYEQYFGPGTRLTVT.

The chain carries TRBV19 and TRBJ2-1; 9 nucleotides align to TRBD2. CDR3 length: 16 amino acids. The germline gives CDR1 LNHDA, CDR2 SQIVND (reference sequence). The trim removed 5 bases at V and 6 bases at J, leaving 11 bases unmatched. CDR3 amino acids: CASSLHSGSNSNEQFF. The CDR3 DNA reads as TGTGCCAGTAGTCTGCATAGCGGGAGCAACTCCAATGAGCAGTTCTTC.